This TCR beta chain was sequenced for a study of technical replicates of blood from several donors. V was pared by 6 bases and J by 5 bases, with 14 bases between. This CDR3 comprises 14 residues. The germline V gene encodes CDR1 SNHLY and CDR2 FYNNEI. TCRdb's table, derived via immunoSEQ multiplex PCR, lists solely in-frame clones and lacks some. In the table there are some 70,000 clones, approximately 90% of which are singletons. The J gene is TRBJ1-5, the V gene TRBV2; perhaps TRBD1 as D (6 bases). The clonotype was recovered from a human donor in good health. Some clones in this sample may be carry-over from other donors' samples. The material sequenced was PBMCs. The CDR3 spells CASRDRSVYQPQHF. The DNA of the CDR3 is TGTGCCAGCAGGGACAGATCAGTTTATCAGCCCCAGCATTTT.